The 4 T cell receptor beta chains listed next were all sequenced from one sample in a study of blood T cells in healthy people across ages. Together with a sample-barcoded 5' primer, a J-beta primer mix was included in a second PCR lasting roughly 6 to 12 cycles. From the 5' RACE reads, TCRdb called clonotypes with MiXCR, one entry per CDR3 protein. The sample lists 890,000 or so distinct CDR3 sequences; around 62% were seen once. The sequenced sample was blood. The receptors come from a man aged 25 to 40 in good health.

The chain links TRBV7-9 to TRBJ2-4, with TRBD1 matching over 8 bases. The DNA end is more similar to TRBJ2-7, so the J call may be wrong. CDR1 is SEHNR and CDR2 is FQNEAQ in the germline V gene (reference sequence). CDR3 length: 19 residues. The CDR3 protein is CASSLTFEAGGDVVYEQYF. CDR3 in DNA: TGTGCCAGCAGCTTAACATTCGAGGCAGGGGGCGACGTCGTCTACGAGCAGTACTTC.

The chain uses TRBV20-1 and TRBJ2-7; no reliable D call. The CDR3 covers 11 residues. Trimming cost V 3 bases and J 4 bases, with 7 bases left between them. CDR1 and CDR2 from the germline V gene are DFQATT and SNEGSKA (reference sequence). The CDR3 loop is CSASAVYEQYF. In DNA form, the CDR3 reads TGCAGTGCTAGTGCGGTATACGAGCAGTACTTC.

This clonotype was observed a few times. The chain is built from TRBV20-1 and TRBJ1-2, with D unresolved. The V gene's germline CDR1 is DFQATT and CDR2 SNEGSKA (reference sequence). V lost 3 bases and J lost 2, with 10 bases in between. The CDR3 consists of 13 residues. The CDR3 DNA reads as TGCAGTGCTAGTTCACTACACAACTATGGCTACACCTTC. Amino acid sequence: CSASSLHNYGYTF.

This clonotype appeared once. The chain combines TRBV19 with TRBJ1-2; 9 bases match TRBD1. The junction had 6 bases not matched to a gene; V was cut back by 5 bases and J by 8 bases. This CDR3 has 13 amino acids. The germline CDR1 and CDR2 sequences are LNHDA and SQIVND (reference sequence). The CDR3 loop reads CASSQQGAGGYTF. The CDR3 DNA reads TGTGCCAGTAGTCAACAGGGGGCTGGCGGCTACACCTTC.